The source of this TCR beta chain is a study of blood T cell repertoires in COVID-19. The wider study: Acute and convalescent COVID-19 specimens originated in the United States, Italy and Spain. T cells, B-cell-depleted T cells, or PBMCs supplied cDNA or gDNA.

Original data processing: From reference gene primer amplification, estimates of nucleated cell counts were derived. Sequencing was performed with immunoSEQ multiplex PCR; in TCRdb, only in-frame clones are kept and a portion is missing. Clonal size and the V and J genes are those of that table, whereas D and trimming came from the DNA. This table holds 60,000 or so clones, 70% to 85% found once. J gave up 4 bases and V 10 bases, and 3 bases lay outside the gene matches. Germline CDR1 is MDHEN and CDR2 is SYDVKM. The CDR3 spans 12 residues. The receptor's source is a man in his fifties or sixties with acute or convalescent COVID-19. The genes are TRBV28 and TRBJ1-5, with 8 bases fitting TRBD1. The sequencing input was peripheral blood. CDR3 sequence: CATYRGNQPQHF. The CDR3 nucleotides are TGTGCCACCTACAGGGGGAATCAGCCCCAGCATTTT.